This entry is about one TCR beta chain. As yet, its antigen is unknown. The source of the sample is a study of cytomegalovirus exposure and HLA in healthy donors. Study-level results: Altogether, 150 or so TCR beta chains were recorded as cytomegalovirus-associated. CMV serostatus was the only recorded immune exposure for donors. A few CMV-associated chains proved CMV antigen-specific in vitro.

In the PCR, 60 Vbeta and 13 Jbeta primers were used. The method was immunoSEQ multiplex PCR; TCRdb's version includes in-frame clones alone and lacks a portion of them. The sample lists 120,000 or so clones, 81% occurring once. The TCR was taken from a man between 18 and 29 years old in good health and CMV-seronegative. Input material: PBMCs.

CDR3 in amino acids: CASSPARTGNTGELFF. DNA of the CDR3: TGCGCCAGCAGCCCAGCCCGGACAGGGAACACCGGGGAGCTGTTTTTT. The chain joins TRBV5-1 to TRBJ2-2; 7 bases are shared with TRBD1. V gave up 4 bases and J gave up 1 base; unmatched junction bases: 7. Germline V gene data show CDR1 as SGHRS and CDR2 as YFSETQ. This CDR3 has 16 amino acids.